Shown below are 14 T cell receptor beta chains from a single sample sequenced in a study of metastatic and nonmetastatic thyroid tumors (TCRdb year 2020). Library method: PCR. Sequencing relied on an Illumina HiSeq 4000. TCRdb reanalyzed the raw reads on its own, using fastp at Q25 for trimming and MiXCR for clone calling, and kept in-frame beta chains. Recorded for this sample are 4,500 or so clones; 34% of them occurred a single time. The top ten clones comprise 19% of the sample. Before undergoing thyroid surgery, none of the patients had been given any kind of treatment. Material: adjacent normal tissue. The receptor set was obtained from a female donor with papillary thyroid cancer or a benign thyroid nodule (not recorded which). Some clones in this sample may be carry-over from other donors' samples.

Within the sample, this clone is large. J is TRBJ2-2 and V is TRBV3-1; weak D call: TRBD2 (6 bases). Germline V CDR1 and CDR2: LGHDT, YNNKEL (reference sequence). Trimming cost V 2 bases and J 6 bases, with 7 bases left between them. The CDR3 length is 13 residues. In DNA, the CDR3 is TGTGCCAGCAGCCAACCGGGAGCCGGGGAGCTGTTTTTT. It yields the protein CASSQPGAGELFF.

The rearrangement uses TRBV5-1 and TRBJ1-1; possibly TRBD1 for D (6 bases). The CDR3 loop spans 15 amino acids. The V end lost 4 bases, the J end lost 6 bases, and 19 bases lay between the germline ends. Per the germline V gene, CDR1 is SGHRS and CDR2 is YFSETQ. CDR3 amino acids: CASSPSRGLLSEAFF. CDR3 nucleotide sequence: TGCGCCAGCAGCCCATCCAGGGGCCTGCTCTCTGAAGCTTTCTTT. Using reference TRBV5-1 and TRBJ1-1 for the parts outside the CDR3, the full variable domain is KAGVTQTPRYLIKTRGQQVTLSCSPISGHRSVSWYQQTPGQGLQFLFEYFSETQRNKGNFPGRFSGRQFSNSRSEMNVSTLELGDSALYLCASSPSRGLLSEAFFGQGTRLTVV.

The CDR3 region is CATSDPQGTPTTDTQYF. The CDR3 DNA is TGTGCCACCAGTGACCCCCAGGGTACCCCGACAACAGATACGCAGTATTTT. The rearrangement joins TRBV24-1 to TRBJ2-3; TRBD1 is a possible D gene (5 bases). V was shortened by 4 bases and J by 3 bases, with 19 bases between the two germline ends. CDR1 and CDR2 from the germline V gene are KGHDR and SFDVKD. The CDR3 has 17 residues.

This clone is large within its sample. This chain connects TRBV6-2 or TRBV6-3 to TRBJ2-1; 12 bases line up with TRBD2. This CDR3 region has 12 residues. V dropped 8 bases and J dropped 7; count of bases not matched to a gene: 0. Germline-derived CDR1 and CDR2 are MNHEY and SVGEGT. In DNA form, the CDR3 reads TGTGCCAGCGGACTAGCGGGAAATGAGCAGTTCTTC. Translating gives CASGLAGNEQFF.

This sequence joins TRBV20-1 and TRBJ2-1, with 11 nucleotides matching TRBD2. The germline V gene has CDR1 DFQATT and CDR2 SNEGSKA (reference sequence). V lost 3 bases and J lost 8; bases outside the gene matches: 12. The CDR3 loop spans 16 amino acids. The CDR3, as DNA: TGCAGTGCTAGGCCACGAACTAGCGGGAGTTCTTATGAGCAGTTCTTC. Its protein product is CSARPRTSGSSYEQFF.

The chain employs TRBV5-1 and TRBJ1-4; D is perhaps TRBD1 (6 bases). Trimming took off 0 bases at V and 7 bases at J, with 10 bases between the two ends. The germline CDR1 and CDR2 sequences are SGHRS and YFSETQ. The CDR3 runs 14 residues. DNA for the CDR3: TGCGCCAGCAGCTTGGGTGGGACACGTGAAAAACTGTTTTTT. It yields the protein CASSLGGTREKLFF.

The chain employs TRBV7-3 and TRBJ2-1, with TRBD2 matching 12 bases. Per germline, CDR1 SGHTA and CDR2 FQGTGA. CDR3 length: 16 amino acids. With V trimmed by 0 bases and J by 7 bases, 4 bases remained unmatched. The DNA of the CDR3 is TGTGCCAGCAGCTTAACCCTAGCGGGGGGGCAAAATGAGCAGTTCTTC. The encoded protein is CASSLTLAGGQNEQFF.

The chain employs TRBV9 and TRBJ1-4, with D unresolved. The CDR3 spans 14 residues. Trimming took 2 bases from V and 8 from J, leaving 13 bases between them. Germline V gives CDR1 SGDLS, CDR2 YYNGEE. The CDR3 nucleotides read TGTGCCAGCAGCGTCGGGGTCTTTGGAGAAAAACTGTTTTTT. Encoded protein: CASSVGVFGEKLFF.

The chain couples TRBV6-1 to TRBJ2-1; perhaps TRBD2 as D (6 bases). This CDR3 has 15 amino acids. CDR1 is MNHNS, CDR2 SASEGT, per germline. With 1 base removed from V and 8 bases from J, the gap between germline ends came to 15 bases. Here the CDR3 reads CASSEDTVGEDEQFF. The CDR3 DNA follows: TGTGCCAGCAGTGAAGACACAGTAGGGGAGGATGAGCAGTTCTTC.

The chain employs TRBV20-1 and TRBJ1-5; no reliable D call. V lost 3 bases and J 4 bases, leaving 16 bases between the germline ends. The CDR3 is 15 residues long. Germline V lookup: CDR1 DFQATT, CDR2 SNEGSKA (reference sequence). DNA for the CDR3: TGCAGTGCTAGGCCCGGGGAGGCCGGGAATCAGCCCCAGCATTTT. Protein sequence: CSARPGEAGNQPQHF.

V and J are TRBV28 and TRBJ2-7, with TRBD1 as a possible D gene (6 bases). Trimming shortened V by 3 bases and J by 5 bases, and 14 bases separated the two germline ends. The CDR3 loop spans 14 amino acids. CDR1 MDHEN and CDR2 SYDVKM come from the germline V gene. The chain's CDR3 is CASSLEGQSDEQYF. Here the CDR3 DNA reads TGTGCCAGCAGTTTGGAAGGACAGAGCGACGAGCAGTACTTC.

A few counts support this clone. The rearrangement links TRBV6-6 to TRBJ2-1; D possibly corresponds to TRBD1 (6 bases). Germline CDR1 and CDR2: MNHNY and SVGAGI (reference sequence). V shed 0 bases and J shed 7 bases, with 16 bases lying between them. The CDR3 extends over 16 amino acids. The CDR3, as DNA: TGTGCCAGCAGTTACTCGTTAAAGGGGGACCAAAATGAGCAGTTCTTC. Protein: CASSYSLKGDQNEQFF.

The chain recombines TRBV11-2 with TRBJ2-5; TRBD2 aligns across 7 bases. V was clipped by 1 base and J by 4 bases; unmatched bases: 3. Germline CDR1 reads SGHAT; CDR2 reads FQNNGV. This CDR3 has 14 amino acids. The CDR3: CASSLAGGRETQYF. The DNA for the CDR3 is TGTGCCAGCAGCTTAGCGGGCGGGAGAGAGACCCAGTACTTC.

By share of the sample, this clone is medium-sized. The chain links TRBV4-2 to TRBJ2-5; 8 bases are shared with TRBD2. J lost 5 bases, V lost 3 bases, and 8 bases had no gene match. The CDR3 has 15 amino acids. From germline, CDR1 is LGHNA and CDR2 YNFKEQ. The CDR3 spells CASSQLSGSGETQYF. The CDR3 nucleotides are TGTGCCAGCAGCCAGTTGAGCGGGAGCGGCGAGACCCAGTACTTC.